A selection of T cell receptor beta chains follows, all from one sample in a study of blood T cell repertoires in COVID-19. Produced via immunoSEQ multiplex PCR; TCRdb's table is partial and in-frame only. Of about 210,000 clones listed, 81% are singletons. Sequenced sample: PBMCs or T cells enriched from blood (not recorded which). Every receptor here comes from a woman aged 50 to 60 with acute COVID-19. The CDR3 runs from the conserved cysteine through the conserved F or W. The D gene is left open where the match is weak. Where a row states a size, it is once, few, many or the class of an expanded clone; other rows omit it.

v_call,j_call,clone_size,cdr3_length,d_call,cdr3_aa,cdr3_nt
TRBV2,TRBJ2-3,NA,17,TRBD2,CASRGGTSGGAADTQYF,TGTGCCAGCAGGGGAGGGACTAGCGGGGGGGCCGCAGATACGCAGTATTTT
TRBV19,TRBJ2-5,NA,14,NA,CASSIKTGLETQYF,TGTGCCAGTAGTATTAAAACAGGGTTGGAGACCCAGTACTTC
TRBV28,TRBJ2-2,NA,12,NA,CASSLSRGGLFF,TGTGCCAGCAGTTTGTCCCGAGGGGGGCTGTTTTTT
TRBV3-1/TRBV3-2,TRBJ2-1,NA,16,NA,CASSQARLGGGGEQFF,TGTGCCAGCAGCCAAGCGAGGTTAGGAGGGGGGGGTGAGCAGTTCTTC
TRBV29-1,TRBJ2-2,NA,14,TRBD1,CSVRAGGRSGELFF,TGCAGCGTTAGGGCAGGGGGTCGGTCCGGGGAGCTGTTTTTT
TRBV18,TRBJ1-6,NA,15,NA,CASSPGDPYNSPLHF,TGTGCCAGCTCTCCGGGGGACCCCTATAATTCACCCCTCCACTTT
TRBV7-2,TRBJ2-7,NA,12,NA,CASRLRGVEQYF,TGTGCCAGCAGGCTTAGAGGCGTTGAGCAGTACTTC
TRBV7-3,TRBJ2-2,NA,14,NA,CASSLQSGAGELFF,TGTGCCAGCAGCTTACAGTCAGGGGCCGGGGAGCTGTTTTTT
TRBV29-1,TRBJ2-3,NA,13,NA,CSVGGVGTDTQYF,TGCAGCGTTGGGGGGGTAGGCACAGATACGCAGTATTTT
TRBV5-1,TRBJ2-2,NA,14,NA,CASRDRVAAGELFF,TGCGCCAGCAGAGACAGGGTAGCGGCCGGGGAGCTGTTTTTT
TRBV7-2,TRBJ2-7,NA,13,TRBD2,CASSFSGTYEQYF,TGTGCCAGCAGCTTTAGCGGGACTTACGAGCAGTACTTC
TRBV5-6,TRBJ2-7,NA,15,NA,CASSLGGRIAYEQYF,TGTGCCAGCAGCTTGGGGGGGCGGATAGCTTACGAGCAGTACTTC
TRBV6-2/TRBV6-3,TRBJ1-1,NA,14,NA,CASSYSRAGTEAFF,TGTGCCAGCAGTTACTCGAGAGCTGGCACTGAAGCTTTCTTT
TRBV28,TRBJ2-5,NA,16,TRBD1,CASSLSGTGSQETQYF,TGTGCCAGCAGTTTATCCGGGACAGGGTCCCAAGAGACCCAGTACTTC
TRBV28,TRBJ2-3,once,17,TRBD2,CASSPLTSGSVADTQYF,TGTGCCAGCAGTCCGCTGACTAGCGGGAGCGTCGCAGATACGCAGTATTTT
TRBV4-1,TRBJ2-3,NA,15,NA,CASSPTEASTDTQYF,TGCGCCAGCAGCCCCACCGAAGCTAGCACAGATACGCAGTATTTT
TRBV4-3,TRBJ2-5,NA,17,NA,CASSQDSVPGERETQYF,TGCGCCAGCAGCCAAGATTCCGTCCCCGGGGAAAGAGAGACCCAGTACTTC
TRBV5-8,TRBJ1-2,NA,13,TRBD1,CASSPGQGTGYTF,TGTGCCAGCAGCCCCGGACAGGGCACTGGCTACACCTTC
TRBV11-2,TRBJ2-7,few,14,NA,CASSPQDSSYEQYF,TGTGCCAGCAGCCCACAGGATAGCTCCTACGAGCAGTACTTC
TRBV7-2,TRBJ1-5,NA,14,NA,CASSLGRRDQPQHF,TGTGCCAGCAGCTTAGGTCGGCGGGATCAGCCCCAGCATTTT
TRBV4-1,TRBJ1-2,many,14,NA,CASSEQGGNYGYTF,TGCGCCAGCAGCGAACAGGGTGGTAACTATGGCTACACCTTC
TRBV27,TRBJ2-7,NA,15,NA,CARLSLTGVAYEQYF,TGTGCCAGACTATCCTTGACAGGCGTTGCCTACGAGCAGTACTTC
TRBV29-1,TRBJ2-5,NA,14,TRBD1,CSVESRGLTETQYF,TGCAGCGTTGAATCCAGGGGGCTCACGGAGACCCAGTACTTC